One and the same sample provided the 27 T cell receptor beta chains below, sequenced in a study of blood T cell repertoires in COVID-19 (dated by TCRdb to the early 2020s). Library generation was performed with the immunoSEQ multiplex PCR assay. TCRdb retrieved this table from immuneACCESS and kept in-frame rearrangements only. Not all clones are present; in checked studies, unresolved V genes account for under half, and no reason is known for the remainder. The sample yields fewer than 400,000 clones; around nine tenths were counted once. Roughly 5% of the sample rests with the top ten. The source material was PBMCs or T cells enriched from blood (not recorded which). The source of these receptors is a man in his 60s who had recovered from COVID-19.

CDR3 in amino acids: CASSEASTGNYGYTF. CDR3 coding DNA: TGTGCCAGCAGTGAAGCTTCGACAGGAAACTATGGCTACACCTTC. The rearrangement joins TRBV6-1 to TRBJ1-2, with D possibly matching TRBD1 (6 bases). Germline V lookup: CDR1 MNHNS, CDR2 SASEGT. Trimming took 0 bases from V and 2 from J, leaving 10 bases between them. The CDR3 sequence is 15 residues long.

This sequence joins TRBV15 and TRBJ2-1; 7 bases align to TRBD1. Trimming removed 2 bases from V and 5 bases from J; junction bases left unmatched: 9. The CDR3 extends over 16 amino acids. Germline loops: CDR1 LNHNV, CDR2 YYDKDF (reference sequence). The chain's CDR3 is CATSRSWAGGNNEQFF. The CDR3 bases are TGTGCCACCAGCAGATCTTGGGCAGGGGGTAACAATGAGCAGTTCTTC.

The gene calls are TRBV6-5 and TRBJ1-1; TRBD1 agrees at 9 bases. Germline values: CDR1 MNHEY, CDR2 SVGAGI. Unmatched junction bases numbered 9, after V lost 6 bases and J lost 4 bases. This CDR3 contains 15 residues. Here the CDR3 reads CASRYQDRGRTEAFF. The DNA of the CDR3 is TGTGCCAGCAGGTATCAGGACAGGGGTCGCACTGAAGCTTTCTTT.

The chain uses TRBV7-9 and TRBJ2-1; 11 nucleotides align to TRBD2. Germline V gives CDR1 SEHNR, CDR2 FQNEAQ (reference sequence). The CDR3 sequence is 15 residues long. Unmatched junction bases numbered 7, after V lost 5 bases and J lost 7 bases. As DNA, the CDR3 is TGTGCCAGCAGCGAGGGACTAGCGGCCTTTAATGAGCAGTTCTTC. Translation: CASSEGLAAFNEQFF. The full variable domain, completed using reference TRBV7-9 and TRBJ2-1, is DTGVSQNPRHKITKRGQNVTFRCDPISEHNRLYWYRQTLGQGPEFLTYFQNEAQLEKSRLLSDRFSAERPKGSFSTLEIQRTEQGDSAMYLCASSEGLAAFNEQFFGPGTRLTVL.

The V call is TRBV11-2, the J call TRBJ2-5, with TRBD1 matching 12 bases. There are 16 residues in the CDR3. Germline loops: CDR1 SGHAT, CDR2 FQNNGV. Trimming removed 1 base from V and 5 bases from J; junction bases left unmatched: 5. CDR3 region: CASSLVGQGARETQYF. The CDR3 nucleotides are TGTGCCAGCAGCTTAGTGGGACAGGGGGCTCGGGAGACCCAGTACTTC.

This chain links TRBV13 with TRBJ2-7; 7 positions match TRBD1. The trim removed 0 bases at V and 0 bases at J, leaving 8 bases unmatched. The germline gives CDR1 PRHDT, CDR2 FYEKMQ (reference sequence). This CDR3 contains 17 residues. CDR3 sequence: CASSLGGLAGGSYEQYF. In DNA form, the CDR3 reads TGTGCCAGCAGCTTAGGGGGTTTGGCAGGGGGCTCCTACGAGCAGTACTTC.

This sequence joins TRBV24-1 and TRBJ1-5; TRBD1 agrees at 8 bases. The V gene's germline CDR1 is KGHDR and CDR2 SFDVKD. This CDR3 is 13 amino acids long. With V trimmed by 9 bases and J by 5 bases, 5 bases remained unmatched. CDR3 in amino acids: CATQDREYQPQHF. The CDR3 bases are TGTGCCACCCAGGACAGGGAGTATCAGCCCCAGCATTTT.

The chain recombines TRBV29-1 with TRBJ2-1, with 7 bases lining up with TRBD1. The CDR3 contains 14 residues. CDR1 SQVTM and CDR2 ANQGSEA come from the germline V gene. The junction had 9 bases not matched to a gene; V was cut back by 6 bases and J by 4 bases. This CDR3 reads CSVITGESYNEQFF. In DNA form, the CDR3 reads TGCAGCGTAATCACAGGGGAGTCATACAATGAGCAGTTCTTC.

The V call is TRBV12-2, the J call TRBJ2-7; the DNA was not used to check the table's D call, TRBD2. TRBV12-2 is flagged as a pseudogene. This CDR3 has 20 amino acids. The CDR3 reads CASRLISSVNPPTGYYEQYF. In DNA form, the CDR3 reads TGTGCAAGTCGCTTGATCTCGTCTGTCAATCCCCCCACGGGTTACTACGAGCAGTACTTC.

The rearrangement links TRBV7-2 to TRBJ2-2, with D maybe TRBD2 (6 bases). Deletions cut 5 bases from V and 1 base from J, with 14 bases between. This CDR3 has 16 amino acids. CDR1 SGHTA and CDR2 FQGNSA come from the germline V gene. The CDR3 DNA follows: TGTGCCAGCAGCCCGAACAGCGGGCTGAACACCGGGGAGCTGTTTTTT. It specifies CASSPNSGLNTGELFF.

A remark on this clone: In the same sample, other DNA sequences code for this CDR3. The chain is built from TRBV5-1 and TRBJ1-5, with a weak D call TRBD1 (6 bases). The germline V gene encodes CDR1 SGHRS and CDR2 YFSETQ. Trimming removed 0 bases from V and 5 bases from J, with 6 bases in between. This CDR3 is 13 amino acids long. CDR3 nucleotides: TGCGCCAGCAGCTTGGCAGGGGATCAGCCCCAGCATTTT. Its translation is CASSLAGDQPQHF.

CDR3 nucleotides: TGTGCCAGCAGTTATGGGGAGACCTACAATGAGCAGTTCTTC. It encodes CASSYGETYNEQFF. J is TRBJ2-1 and V is TRBV6-2 or TRBV6-3, with a weak D call TRBD2 (5 bases). Germline CDR1 and CDR2: MNHEY and SVGEGT. The CDR3 has 14 residues. V dropped 3 bases and J dropped 2 bases, with 8 bases sitting between them.

This chain's CDR3 is CASSQVASGKEQYF. In nucleotides, the CDR3 is TGTGCCAGCAGCCAAGTGGCTAGCGGGAAAGAGCAGTACTTC. The chain uses TRBV3-1 (or the pseudogene TRBV3-2) and TRBJ2-7; 9 bases match TRBD2. This CDR3 has 14 amino acids. The V segment lost 1 base and the J segment 7 bases; nucleotides outside the gene matches: 5. Germline CDR1 and CDR2: LGHDT and YNNKEL (reference sequence).

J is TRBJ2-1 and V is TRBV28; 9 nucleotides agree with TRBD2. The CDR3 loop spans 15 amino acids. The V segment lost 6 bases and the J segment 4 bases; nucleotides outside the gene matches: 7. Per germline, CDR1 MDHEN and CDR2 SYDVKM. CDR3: CASSWPSGTYNEQFF. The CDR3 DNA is TGTGCCAGCAGCTGGCCTAGCGGGACGTACAATGAGCAGTTCTTC.

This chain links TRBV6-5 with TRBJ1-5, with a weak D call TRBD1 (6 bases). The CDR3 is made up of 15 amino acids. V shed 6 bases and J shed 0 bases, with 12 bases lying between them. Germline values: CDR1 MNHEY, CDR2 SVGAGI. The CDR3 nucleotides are TGTGCCAGCAGCCGCGGACAGTATAGCAATCAGCCCCAGCATTTT. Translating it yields CASSRGQYSNQPQHF.

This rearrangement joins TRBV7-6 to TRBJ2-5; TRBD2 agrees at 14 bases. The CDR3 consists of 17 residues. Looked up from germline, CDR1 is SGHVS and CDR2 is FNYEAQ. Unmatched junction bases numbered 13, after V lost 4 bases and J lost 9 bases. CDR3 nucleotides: TGTGCCAGCAGCTCATCCACCGGGACTAGCGGGAGAGGGGCCCAGTACTTC. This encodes CASSSSTGTSGRGAQYF. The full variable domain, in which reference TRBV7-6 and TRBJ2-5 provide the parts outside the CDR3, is GAGVSQSPRYKVTKRGQDVALRCDPISGHVSLYWYRQALGQGPEFLTYFNYEAQQDKSGLPNDRFSAERPEGSISTLTIQRTEQRDSAMYRCASSSSTGTSGRGAQYFGPGTRLLVL.

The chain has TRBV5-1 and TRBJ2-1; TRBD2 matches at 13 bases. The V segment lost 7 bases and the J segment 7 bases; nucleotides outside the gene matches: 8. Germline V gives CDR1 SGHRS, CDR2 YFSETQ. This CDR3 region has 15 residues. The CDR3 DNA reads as TGCGCCAGCGGGGTACTAGCGGGAGGGCCGAATGAGCAGTTCTTC. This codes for CASGVLAGGPNEQFF.

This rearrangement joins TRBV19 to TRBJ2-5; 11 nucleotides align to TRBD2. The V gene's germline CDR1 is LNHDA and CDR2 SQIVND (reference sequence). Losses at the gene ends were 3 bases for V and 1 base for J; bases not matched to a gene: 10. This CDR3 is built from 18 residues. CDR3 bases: TGTGCCAGTAGTATTGGGACTAGCGGATATATATTCCAAGAGACCCAGTACTTC. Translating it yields CASSIGTSGYIFQETQYF.

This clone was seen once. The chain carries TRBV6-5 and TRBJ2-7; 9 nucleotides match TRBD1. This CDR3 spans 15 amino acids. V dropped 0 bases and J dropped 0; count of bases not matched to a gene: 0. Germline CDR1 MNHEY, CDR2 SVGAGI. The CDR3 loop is CASSYSTGGSYEQYF. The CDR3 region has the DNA TGTGCCAGCAGTTACTCGACAGGGGGCTCCTACGAGCAGTACTTC.

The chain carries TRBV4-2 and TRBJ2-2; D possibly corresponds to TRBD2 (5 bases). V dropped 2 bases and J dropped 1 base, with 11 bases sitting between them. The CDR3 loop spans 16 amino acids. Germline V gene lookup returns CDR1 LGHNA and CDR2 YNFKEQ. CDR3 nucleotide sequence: TGTGCCAGCAGCCAACCCTCCAGCGGGAACACCGGGGAGCTGTTTTTT. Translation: CASSQPSSGNTGELFF.

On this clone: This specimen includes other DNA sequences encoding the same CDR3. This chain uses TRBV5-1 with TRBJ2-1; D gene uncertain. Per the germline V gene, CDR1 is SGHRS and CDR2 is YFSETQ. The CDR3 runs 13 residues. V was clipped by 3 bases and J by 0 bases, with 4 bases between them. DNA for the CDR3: TGCGCCAGCAGCTCCGGCTCCTACAATGAGCAGTTCTTC. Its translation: CASSSGSYNEQFF.

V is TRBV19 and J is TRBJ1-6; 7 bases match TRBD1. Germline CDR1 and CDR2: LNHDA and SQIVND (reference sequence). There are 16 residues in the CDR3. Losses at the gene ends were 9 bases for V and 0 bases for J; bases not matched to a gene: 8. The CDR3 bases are TGTGCCAGCCGGGGACAGCCGAGCTCCTATAATTCACCCCTCCACTTT. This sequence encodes CASRGQPSSYNSPLHF.

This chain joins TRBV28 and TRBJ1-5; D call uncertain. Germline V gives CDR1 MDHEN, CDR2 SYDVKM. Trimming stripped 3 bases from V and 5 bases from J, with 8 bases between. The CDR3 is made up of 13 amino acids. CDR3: CASSFRLYQPQHF. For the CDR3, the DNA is TGTGCCAGCAGTTTCAGGCTTTATCAGCCCCAGCATTTT. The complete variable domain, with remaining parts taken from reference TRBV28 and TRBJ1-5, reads DVKVTQSSRYLVKRTGEKVFLECVQDMDHENMFWYRQDPGLGLRLIYFSYDVKMKEKGDIPEGYSVSREKKERFSLILESASTNQTSMYLCASSFRLYQPQHFGDGTRLSIL.

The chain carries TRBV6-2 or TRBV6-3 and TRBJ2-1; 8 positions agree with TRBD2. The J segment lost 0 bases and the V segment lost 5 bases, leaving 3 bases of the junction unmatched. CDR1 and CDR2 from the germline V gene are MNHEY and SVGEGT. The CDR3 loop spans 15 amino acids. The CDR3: CASSDGTSSYNEQFF. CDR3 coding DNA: TGTGCCAGCAGTGACGGGACTAGCTCCTACAATGAGCAGTTCTTC.

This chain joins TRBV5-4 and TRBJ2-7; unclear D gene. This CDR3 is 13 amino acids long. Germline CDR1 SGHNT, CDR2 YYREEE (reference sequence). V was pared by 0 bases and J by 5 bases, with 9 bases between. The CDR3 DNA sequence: TGTGCCAGCAGCTTGGCCGGGTCCGACGAGCAGTACTTC. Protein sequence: CASSLAGSDEQYF.

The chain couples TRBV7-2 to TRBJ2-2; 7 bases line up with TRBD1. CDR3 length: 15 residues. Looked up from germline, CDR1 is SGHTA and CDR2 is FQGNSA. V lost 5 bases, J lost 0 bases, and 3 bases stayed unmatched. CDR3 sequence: CASSRDRPNTGELFF. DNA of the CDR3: TGTGCCAGCAGCCGGGACAGACCGAACACCGGGGAGCTGTTTTTT. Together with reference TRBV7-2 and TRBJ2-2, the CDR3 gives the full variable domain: GAGVSQSPSNKVTEKGKDVELRCDPISGHTALYWYRQSLGQGLEFLIYFQGNSAPDKSGLPSDRFSAERTGGSVSTLTIQRTQQEDSAVYLCASSRDRPNTGELFFGEGSRLTVL.

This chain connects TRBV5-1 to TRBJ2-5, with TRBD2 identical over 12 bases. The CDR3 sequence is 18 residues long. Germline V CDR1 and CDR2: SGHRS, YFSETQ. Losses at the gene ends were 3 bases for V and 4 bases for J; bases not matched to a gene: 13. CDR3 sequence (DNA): TGCGCCAGCAGCTCAGCTTATCCGACTAGCGGGAGAGGAGAGACCCAGTACTTC. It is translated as CASSSAYPTSGRGETQYF.